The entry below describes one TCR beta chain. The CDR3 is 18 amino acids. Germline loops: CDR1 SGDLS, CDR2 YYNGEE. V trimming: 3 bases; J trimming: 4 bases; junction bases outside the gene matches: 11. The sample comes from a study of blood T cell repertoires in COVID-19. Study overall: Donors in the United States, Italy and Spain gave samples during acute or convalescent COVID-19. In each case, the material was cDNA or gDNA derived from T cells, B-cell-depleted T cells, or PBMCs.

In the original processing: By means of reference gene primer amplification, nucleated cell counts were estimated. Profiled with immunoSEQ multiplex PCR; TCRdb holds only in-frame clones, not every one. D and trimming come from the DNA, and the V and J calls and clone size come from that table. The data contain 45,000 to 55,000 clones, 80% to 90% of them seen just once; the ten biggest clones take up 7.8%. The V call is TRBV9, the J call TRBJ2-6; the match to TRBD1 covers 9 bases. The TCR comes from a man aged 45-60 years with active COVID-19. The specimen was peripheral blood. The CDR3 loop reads CASSGGQGAERGANVLTF. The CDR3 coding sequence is TGTGCCAGCAGCGGGGGACAGGGAGCCGAGAGAGGGGCCAACGTCCTGACTTTC.